This passage covers 9 T cell receptor beta chains from one sample sequenced in a study of identifying expanded T cells in peripheral blood. Method: immunoSEQ multiplex PCR; TCRdb's copy keeps in-frame clones and lacks some. The sample has 100,000 to 150,000 clones; approximately 86% are singletons. Sequencing was performed on blood. These receptors originate from a person aged 18 to 75 in good health.

J is TRBJ1-2 and V is TRBV6-1, with a tentative D call TRBD1 (5 bases). Germline CDR1 is MNHNS and CDR2 is SASEGT. The CDR3 has 15 amino acids. V was shortened by 6 bases and J by 3 bases, with 17 bases between the two germline ends. The CDR3 region has the DNA TGTGCCAGCAGCGCCAGAGGGGCTGGGGACTATGGCTACACCTTC. Translating gives CASSARGAGDYGYTF.

V usage is TRBV28 and J usage is TRBJ1-5; 9 nucleotides align to TRBD1. The V and J ends lost 4 bases and 4 bases, in that order; junction bases with no gene match: 5. The CDR3 loop spans 15 amino acids. Per the germline V gene, CDR1 is MDHEN and CDR2 is SYDVKM. This chain's CDR3 is CASSSGTGSNQPQHF. The CDR3 nucleotides are TGTGCCAGCAGTTCCGGGACAGGGAGTAATCAGCCCCAGCATTTT. Drawing the rest from reference TRBV28 and TRBJ1-5, the complete variable domain is DVKVTQSSRYLVKRTGEKVFLECVQDMDHENMFWYRQDPGLGLRLIYFSYDVKMKEKGDIPEGYSVSREKKERFSLILESASTNQTSMYLCASSSGTGSNQPQHFGDGTRLSIL.

The chain uses TRBV29-1 and TRBJ1-3, with a possible D match to TRBD1 (6 bases). Trimming cost V 6 bases and J 4 bases, with 16 bases left between them. This CDR3 is built from 14 residues. Germline loops: CDR1 SQVTM, CDR2 ANQGSEA. CDR3 sequence: CSVDDRRSGNTIYF. The CDR3 bases are TGCAGCGTGGACGACAGGCGGTCCGGAAACACCATATATTTT.

V gene TRBV13 combines with J gene TRBJ1-1; D remains ambiguous. The germline gives CDR1 PRHDT, CDR2 FYEKMQ (reference sequence). CDR3 length: 15 residues. V lost 4 bases, J lost 0 bases, and 12 bases lay in between. The CDR3 sequence is CASSSKTSVNTEAFF. DNA of the CDR3: TGTGCCAGCAGCTCCAAAACCTCCGTGAACACTGAAGCTTTCTTT.

The table lists this clone with a count of one. The chain employs TRBV4-2 and TRBJ2-5; 8 nucleotides match TRBD2. The germline gives CDR1 LGHNA, CDR2 YNFKEQ. With V trimmed by 0 bases and J by 3 bases, 6 bases remained unmatched. The CDR3 consists of 16 residues. The CDR3 protein is CASSQDYQRGKETQYF. The CDR3 DNA follows: TGTGCCAGCAGCCAAGATTACCAGCGGGGGAAAGAGACCCAGTACTTC.

The sample holds one count of this clone. The chain couples TRBV4-3 to TRBJ2-5; 7 nucleotides match TRBD2. The CDR3 sequence is 15 residues long. V was clipped by 0 bases and J by 1 base; unmatched bases: 2. The germline V gene encodes CDR1 LGHNA and CDR2 YSLEER. The CDR3 spells CASSQELASQETQYF. The CDR3 nucleotides are TGCGCCAGCAGCCAAGAACTAGCGTCCCAAGAGACCCAGTACTTC.

The gene calls are TRBV30 and TRBJ2-1; 10 nucleotides match TRBD2. CDR3 length equals 16 residues. Germline V gene data show CDR1 as GTSNPN and CDR2 as SVGIG (reference sequence). V trimming: 3 bases; J trimming: 9 bases; junction bases outside the gene matches: 14. The CDR3, as DNA: TGTGCCTGGAGGTCAGCCAGCGGGGGGGCCTTGAGTGAGCAGTTCTTC. The encoded protein is CAWRSASGGALSEQFF.

The chain couples TRBV5-6 to TRBJ1-2; 8 positions match TRBD1. Unmatched junction bases numbered 7, after V lost 3 bases and J lost 6 bases. CDR3 size: 14 residues. Germline-derived CDR1 and CDR2 are SGHDT and YYEEEE. The CDR3 DNA follows: TGTGCCAGCAGCTCTCGCCCAGGGGGCCATGGCTACACCTTC. Protein sequence: CASSSRPGGHGYTF.

The chain recombines TRBV9 with TRBJ1-3, with D possibly TRBD1 on 6 matching bases. CDR1 and CDR2 from the germline V gene are SGDLS and YYNGEE. There are 16 residues in the CDR3. V lost 3 bases and J 0 bases, leaving 13 bases between the germline ends. CDR3 bases: TGTGCCAGCAGCGCCCGGGACACAAGCTCTGGAAACACCATATATTTT. This codes for CASSARDTSSGNTIYF.